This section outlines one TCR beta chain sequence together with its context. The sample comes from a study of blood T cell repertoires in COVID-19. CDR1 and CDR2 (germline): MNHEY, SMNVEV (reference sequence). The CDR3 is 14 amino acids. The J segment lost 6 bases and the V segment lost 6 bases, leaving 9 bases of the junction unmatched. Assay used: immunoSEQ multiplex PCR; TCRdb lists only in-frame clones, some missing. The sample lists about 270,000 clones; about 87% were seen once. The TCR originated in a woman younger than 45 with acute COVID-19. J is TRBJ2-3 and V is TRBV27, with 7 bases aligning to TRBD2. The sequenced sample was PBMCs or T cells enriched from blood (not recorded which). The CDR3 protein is CASRSAGAGDTQYF. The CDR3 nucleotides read TGTGCCAGCAGGTCCGCGGGAGCAGGGGATACGCAGTATTTT.